The T cell receptor (beta chain) described here comes from a study of regulatory T cells in long-lasting Graves disease. Noted time point: newly diagnosed GD, antithyroid drugs for less than 3 months. Making the TCR library involved RNA that had been extracted from PBMCs. This clonotype showed up many times. The CDR3 totals 14 residues. Germline V gene sequence: CDR1 MDHEN, CDR2 SYDVKM. Trimming left V 4 bases short and J 6 bases short, with 13 bases between. HTBI primers from iRepertoire and Arm-PCR of CDR3 regions yielded the TCR beta libraries. TCRdb fed the multiplex PCR reads into MiXCR, producing one record per CDR3 protein. The profile shows about 560,000 distinct CDR3 sequences, more than 15% of them singletons. These sequences were also reported in another study, on T cells in Graves' hyperthyroidism and ophthalmopathy.

The chain links TRBV28 to TRBJ2-1, with D tentatively TRBD2 (6 bases). The TCR was taken from a man between 18 and 29 years old with Graves disease. This sample comprised peripheral blood mononuclear cells (PBMCs), obtained at new diagnosis, from a patient treated with antithyroid drugs. The CDR3 bases are TGTGCCAGCAGTTCGGGGGACTCCCTCAATGAGCAGTTCTTC. Translated: CASSSGDSLNEQFF.